Shown below are 4 T cell receptor beta chains from a single sample sequenced in a study of blood T cell repertoires in COVID-19. TCRdb's table, derived via immunoSEQ multiplex PCR, lists solely in-frame clones and lacks some. Among over 10,000 clones listed, roughly 80% were seen once. Sequencing input: peripheral blood. These receptors originate from a human donor in a cohort sampled during active COVID-19.

The CDR3 is CASSPEGLRAKQPQHF. CDR3 in DNA: TGTGCCAGCAGCCCCGAGGGCCTGCGGGCGAAACAGCCCCAGCATTTT. The rearrangement links TRBV7-8 to TRBJ1-5; D is uncertain. Looked up from germline, CDR1 is SGHVS and CDR2 is FQNEAQ. The CDR3 runs 16 residues. Trimming pared 5 bases from V and 7 bases from J, leaving 21 bases between.

The J gene is TRBJ2-5, the V gene TRBV23-1, with 10 bases identical to TRBD1. TRBV23-1 is given ORF status, its function remaining uncertain. There are 15 residues in the CDR3. The ends lost 8 bases at V and 5 bases at J; junction bases unmatched: 11. CDR3 amino acids: CASGPPGQGKETQYF. The CDR3, as DNA: TGCGCCAGCGGACCCCCGGGACAGGGGAAGGAGACCCAGTACTTC.

This chain connects TRBV4-1 to TRBJ2-1, with 10 bases that match TRBD2. The V gene end was trimmed by 3 bases and the J gene end by 5 bases; junction bases not matched to a gene: 7. Looked up from germline, CDR1 is MGHRA and CDR2 is YSYEKL. The CDR3 runs to 16 residues. The CDR3 DNA follows: TGCGCCAGCAGCCAGGGACTAGCGCATGGGGACAATGAGCAGTTCTTC. It codes for CASSQGLAHGDNEQFF.

This chain joins TRBV24-1 and TRBJ2-2; possibly TRBD2 for D (6 bases). The CDR3 has 14 amino acids. The germline gives CDR1 KGHDR, CDR2 SFDVKD. Trimming stripped 5 bases from V and 6 bases from J, with 12 bases between. CDR3 nucleotides: TGTGCCACCAGTGCCCGACTAGGGGCCGGGGAGCTGTTTTTT. It encodes CATSARLGAGELFF.